The clone carrying this T cell receptor (beta chain) has only a few counts. The antigen remains undetermined. The data were obtained in a study of identifying expanded T cells in peripheral blood. Method: immunoSEQ multiplex PCR; TCRdb's copy keeps in-frame clones and lacks some. The repertoire holds around 90,000 clones, with approximately 90% as singletons. The study's findings and limits: About 1.2 clones differed between technical replicates, versus approximately 16 and 19 over time.

The CDR3 is 13 amino acids. V was clipped by 5 bases and J by 1 base, with 8 bases between them. Germline values: CDR1 SEHNR, CDR2 FQNEAQ (reference sequence). The chain has TRBV7-9 and TRBJ1-2; no clear D gene. This sequence originates from a person aged 18 to 75 in good health. Sequenced sample: blood. The CDR3 sequence: CASSGPLNYGYTF. CDR3 nucleotide sequence: TGTGCCAGCAGCGGGCCGCTTAACTATGGCTACACCTTC.